This T cell receptor beta chain was sequenced for a study of T cell responses to AZD1222 COVID-19 vaccine. Some second doses came at about 4 weeks and others at about 12 weeks; these were pooled. There are a few counts of this clone. What it recognizes is unknown. The study's findings and limits: Spike-specific TCR breadth and depth rose after two AZD1222 doses. It should be noted that donors were predominantly white British and more often female, and clonal diversity was possibly underestimated. The peak T cell response came first, and repertoires were sampled only after it.

Looked up from germline, CDR1 is SNHLY and CDR2 is FYNNEI. Trimming removed 7 bases at V and 7 bases at J, with 14 bases between. This CDR3 is 13 amino acids long. Here immunoSEQ multiplex PCR was the method, and the copy in TCRdb shows in-frame clones only, minus some. The data contain around 99,000 clones, 87% of them singletons. Sequenced here: peripheral blood, sampled 28 days after the second AZD1222 dose. The J gene is TRBJ1-5, the V gene TRBV2, with D unclear. The clonotype comes from an adult who received the AZD1222 COVID-19 vaccine. The CDR3 sequence is CASMRAMFQPQHF. The DNA for the CDR3 is TGTGCCAGCATGCGTGCAATGTTCCAGCCCCAGCATTTT.